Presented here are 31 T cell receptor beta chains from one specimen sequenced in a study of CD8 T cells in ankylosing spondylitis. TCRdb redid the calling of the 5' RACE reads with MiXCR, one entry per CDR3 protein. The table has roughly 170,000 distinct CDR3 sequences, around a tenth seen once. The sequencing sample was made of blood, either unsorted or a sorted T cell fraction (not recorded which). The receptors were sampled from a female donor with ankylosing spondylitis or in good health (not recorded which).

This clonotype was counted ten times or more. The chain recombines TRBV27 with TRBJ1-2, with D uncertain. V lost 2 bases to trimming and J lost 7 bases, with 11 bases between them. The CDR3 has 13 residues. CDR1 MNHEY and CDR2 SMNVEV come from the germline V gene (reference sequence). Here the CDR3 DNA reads TGTGCCAGCAGTTTAGGAGGGTACGGTGGCTACACCTTC. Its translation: CASSLGGYGGYTF.

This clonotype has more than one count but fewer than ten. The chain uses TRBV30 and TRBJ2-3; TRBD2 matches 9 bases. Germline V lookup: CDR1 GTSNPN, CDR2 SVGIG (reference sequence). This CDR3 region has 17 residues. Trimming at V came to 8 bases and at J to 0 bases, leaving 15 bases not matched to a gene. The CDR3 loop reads CALELAGEGPSTDTQYF. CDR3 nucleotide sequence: TGTGCCCTGGAATTAGCGGGAGAGGGCCCTAGCACAGATACGCAGTATTTT.

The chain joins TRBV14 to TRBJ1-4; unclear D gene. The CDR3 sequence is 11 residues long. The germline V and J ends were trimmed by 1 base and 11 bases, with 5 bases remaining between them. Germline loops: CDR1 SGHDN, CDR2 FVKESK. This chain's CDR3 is CASSQGSKLFF. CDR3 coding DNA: TGTGCCAGCAGCCAAGGCAGCAAACTGTTTTTT.

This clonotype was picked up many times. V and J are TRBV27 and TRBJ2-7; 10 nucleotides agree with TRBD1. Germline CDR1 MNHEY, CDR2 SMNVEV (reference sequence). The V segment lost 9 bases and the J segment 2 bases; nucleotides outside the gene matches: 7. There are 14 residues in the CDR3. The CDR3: CASGRDRGPYEQYF. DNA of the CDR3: TGTGCCAGTGGCCGGGACAGGGGACCCTACGAGCAGTACTTC.

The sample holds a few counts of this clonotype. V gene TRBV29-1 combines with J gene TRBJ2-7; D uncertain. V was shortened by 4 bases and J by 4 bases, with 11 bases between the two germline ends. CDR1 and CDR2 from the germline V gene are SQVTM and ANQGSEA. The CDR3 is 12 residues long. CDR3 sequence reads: CSVGVNLYEQYF. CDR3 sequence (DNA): TGCAGCGTTGGGGTAAACCTATACGAGCAGTACTTC.

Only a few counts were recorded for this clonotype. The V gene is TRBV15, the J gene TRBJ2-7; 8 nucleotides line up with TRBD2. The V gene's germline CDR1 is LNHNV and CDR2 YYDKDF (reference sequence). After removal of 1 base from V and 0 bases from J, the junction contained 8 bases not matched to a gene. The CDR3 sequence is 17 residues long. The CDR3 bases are TGTGCCACCAGCAGAGGAACTAGCGGCTCGGTCTCCTACGAGCAGTACTTC. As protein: CATSRGTSGSVSYEQYF.

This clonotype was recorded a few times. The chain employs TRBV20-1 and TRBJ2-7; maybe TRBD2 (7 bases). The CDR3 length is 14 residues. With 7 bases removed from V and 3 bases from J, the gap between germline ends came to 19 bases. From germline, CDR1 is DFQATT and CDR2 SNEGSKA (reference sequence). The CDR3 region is CSVPRGEGVYEQYF. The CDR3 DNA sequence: TGCAGTGTCCCTAGGGGGGAGGGGGTCTACGAGCAGTACTTC.

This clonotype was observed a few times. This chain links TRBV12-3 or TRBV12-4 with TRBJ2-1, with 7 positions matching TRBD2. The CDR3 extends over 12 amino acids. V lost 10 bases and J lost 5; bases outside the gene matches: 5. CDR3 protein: CATTSRHNEQFF. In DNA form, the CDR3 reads TGTGCCACGACTAGCAGACACAATGAGCAGTTCTTC.

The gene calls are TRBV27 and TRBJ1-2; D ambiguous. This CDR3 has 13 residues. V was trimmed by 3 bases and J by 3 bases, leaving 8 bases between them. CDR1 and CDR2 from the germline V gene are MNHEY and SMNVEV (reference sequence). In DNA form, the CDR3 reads TGTGCCAGCAGTTTTTCGGCAGACTATGGCTACACCTTC. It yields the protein CASSFSADYGYTF.

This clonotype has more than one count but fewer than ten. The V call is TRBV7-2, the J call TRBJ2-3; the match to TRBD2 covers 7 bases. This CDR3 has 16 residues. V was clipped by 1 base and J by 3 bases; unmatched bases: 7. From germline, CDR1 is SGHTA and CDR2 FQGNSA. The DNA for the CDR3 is TGTGCCAGCAGCTTAGAACGGGAGGCCTATACAGATACGCAGTATTTT. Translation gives CASSLEREAYTDTQYF.

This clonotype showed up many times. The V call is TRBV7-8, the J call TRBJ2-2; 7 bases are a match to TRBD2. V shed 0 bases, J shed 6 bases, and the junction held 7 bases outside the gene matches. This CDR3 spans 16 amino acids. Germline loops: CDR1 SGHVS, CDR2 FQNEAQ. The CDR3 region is CASSLAGEGQAGELFF. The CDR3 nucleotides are TGTGCCAGCAGCTTAGCGGGGGAGGGGCAAGCCGGGGAGCTGTTTTTT.

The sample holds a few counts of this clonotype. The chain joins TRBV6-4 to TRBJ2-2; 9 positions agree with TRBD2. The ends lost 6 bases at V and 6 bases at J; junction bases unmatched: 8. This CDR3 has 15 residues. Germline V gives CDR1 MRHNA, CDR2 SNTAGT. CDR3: CASRPGSGSPGELFF. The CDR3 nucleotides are TGTGCCAGCAGACCGGGTAGCGGGAGTCCCGGGGAGCTGTTTTTT.

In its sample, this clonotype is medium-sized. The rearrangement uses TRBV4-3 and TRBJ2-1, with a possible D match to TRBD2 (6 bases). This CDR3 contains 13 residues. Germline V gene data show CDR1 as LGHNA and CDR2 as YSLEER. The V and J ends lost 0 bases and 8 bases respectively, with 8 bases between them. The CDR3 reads CASSQDGGDEQFF. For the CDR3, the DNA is TGCGCCAGCAGCCAAGATGGAGGGGATGAGCAGTTCTTC.

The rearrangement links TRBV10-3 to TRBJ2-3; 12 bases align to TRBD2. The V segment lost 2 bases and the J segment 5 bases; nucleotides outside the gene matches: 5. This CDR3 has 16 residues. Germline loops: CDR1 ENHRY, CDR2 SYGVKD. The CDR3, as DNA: TGTGCCATCAGTGAGCTAGCGGGAGGGGTAGGAGATACGCAGTATTTT. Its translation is CAISELAGGVGDTQYF.

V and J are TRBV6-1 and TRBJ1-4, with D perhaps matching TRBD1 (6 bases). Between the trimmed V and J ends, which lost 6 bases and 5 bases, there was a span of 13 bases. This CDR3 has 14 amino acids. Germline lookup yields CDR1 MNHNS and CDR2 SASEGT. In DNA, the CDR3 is TGTGCCAGCAGACGAACAGGGAGGAATGAAAAACTGTTTTTT. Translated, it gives CASRRTGRNEKLFF.

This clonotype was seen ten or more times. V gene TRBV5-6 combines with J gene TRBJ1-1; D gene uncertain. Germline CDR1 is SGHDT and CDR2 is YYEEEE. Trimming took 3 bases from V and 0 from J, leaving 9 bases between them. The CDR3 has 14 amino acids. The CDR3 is CASSWRRMNTEAFF. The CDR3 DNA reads TGTGCCAGCAGCTGGAGACGGATGAACACTGAAGCTTTCTTT.

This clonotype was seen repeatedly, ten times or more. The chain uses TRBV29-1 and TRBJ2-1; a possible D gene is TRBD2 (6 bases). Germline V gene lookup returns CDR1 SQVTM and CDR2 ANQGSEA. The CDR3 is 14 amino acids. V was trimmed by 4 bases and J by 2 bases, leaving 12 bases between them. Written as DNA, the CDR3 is TGCAGCGTTGTTGGGACTGGGACCTACAATGAGCAGTTCTTC. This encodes CSVVGTGTYNEQFF.

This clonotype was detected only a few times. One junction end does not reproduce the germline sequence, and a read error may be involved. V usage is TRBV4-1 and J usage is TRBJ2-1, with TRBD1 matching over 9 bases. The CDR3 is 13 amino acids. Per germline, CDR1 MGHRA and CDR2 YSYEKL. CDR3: CASSQAVWTGVSF. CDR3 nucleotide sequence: TGCGCCAGCAGCCAAGCGGTGTGGACAGGGGTAAGCTTC.

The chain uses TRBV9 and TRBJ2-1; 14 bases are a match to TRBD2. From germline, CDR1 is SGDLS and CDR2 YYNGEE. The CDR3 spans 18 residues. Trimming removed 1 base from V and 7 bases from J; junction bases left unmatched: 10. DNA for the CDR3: TGTGCCAGCAGCGTATCCCTGGGACTAGCGGGAGAGGGGAATGAGCAGTTCTTC. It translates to CASSVSLGLAGEGNEQFF.

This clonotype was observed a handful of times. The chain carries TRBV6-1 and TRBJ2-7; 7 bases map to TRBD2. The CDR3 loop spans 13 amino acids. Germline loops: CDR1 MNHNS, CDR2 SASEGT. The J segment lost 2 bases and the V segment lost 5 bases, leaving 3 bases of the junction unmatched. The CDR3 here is CASSNGGAYEQYF. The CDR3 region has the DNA TGTGCCAGCAGTAATGGGGGGGCCTACGAGCAGTACTTC.

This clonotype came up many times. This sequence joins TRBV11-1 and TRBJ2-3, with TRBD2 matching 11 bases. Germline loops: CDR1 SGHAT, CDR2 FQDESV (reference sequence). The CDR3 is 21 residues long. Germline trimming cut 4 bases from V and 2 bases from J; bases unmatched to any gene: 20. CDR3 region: CASSSPRVLAGGLTPTDTQYF. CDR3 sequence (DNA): TGTGCCAGCAGCTCCCCCCGAGTTCTAGCGGGAGGATTAACCCCCACAGATACGCAGTATTTT.

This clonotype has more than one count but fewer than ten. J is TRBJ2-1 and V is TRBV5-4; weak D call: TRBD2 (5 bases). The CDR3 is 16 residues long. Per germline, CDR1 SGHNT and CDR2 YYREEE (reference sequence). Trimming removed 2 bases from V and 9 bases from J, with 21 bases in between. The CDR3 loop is CASSFVIAREWSEQFF. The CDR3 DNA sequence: TGTGCCAGCAGCTTTGTAATCGCGAGGGAGTGGAGTGAGCAGTTCTTC.

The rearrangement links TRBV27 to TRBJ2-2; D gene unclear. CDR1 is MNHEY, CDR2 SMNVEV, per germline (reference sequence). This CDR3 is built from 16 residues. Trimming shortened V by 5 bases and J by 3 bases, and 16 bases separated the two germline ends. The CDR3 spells CASSRPQAGYTGELFF. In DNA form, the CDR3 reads TGTGCCAGCAGTCGGCCGCAGGCAGGCTACACCGGGGAGCTGTTTTTT.

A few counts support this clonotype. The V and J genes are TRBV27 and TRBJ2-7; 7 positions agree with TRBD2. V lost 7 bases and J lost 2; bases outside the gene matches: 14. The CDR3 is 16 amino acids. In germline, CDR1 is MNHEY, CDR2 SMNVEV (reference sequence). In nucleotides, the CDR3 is TGTGCCAGCACCAAACCCCCGGGGGGTAAGGCCTACGAGCAGTACTTC. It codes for CASTKPPGGKAYEQYF.

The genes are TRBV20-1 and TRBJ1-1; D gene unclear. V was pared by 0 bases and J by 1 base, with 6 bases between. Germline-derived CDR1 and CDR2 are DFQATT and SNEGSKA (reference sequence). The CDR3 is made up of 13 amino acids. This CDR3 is CSARDGANTEAFF. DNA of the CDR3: TGCAGTGCTAGAGATGGAGCGAACACTGAAGCTTTCTTT.

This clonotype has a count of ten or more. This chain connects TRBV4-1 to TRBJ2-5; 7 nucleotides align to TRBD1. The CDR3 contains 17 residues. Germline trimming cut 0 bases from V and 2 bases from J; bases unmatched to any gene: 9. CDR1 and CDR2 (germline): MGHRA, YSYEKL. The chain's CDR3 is CASSQDRAGGRQETQYF. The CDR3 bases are TGCGCCAGCAGCCAAGATCGAGCAGGGGGACGTCAAGAGACCCAGTACTTC.

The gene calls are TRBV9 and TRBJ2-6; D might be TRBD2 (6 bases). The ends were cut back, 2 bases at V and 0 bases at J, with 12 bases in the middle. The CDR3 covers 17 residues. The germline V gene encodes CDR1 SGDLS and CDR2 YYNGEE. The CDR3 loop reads CASSVAGRTSGANVLTF. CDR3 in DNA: TGTGCCAGCAGCGTTGCGGGGCGGACCTCTGGGGCCAACGTCCTGACTTTC.

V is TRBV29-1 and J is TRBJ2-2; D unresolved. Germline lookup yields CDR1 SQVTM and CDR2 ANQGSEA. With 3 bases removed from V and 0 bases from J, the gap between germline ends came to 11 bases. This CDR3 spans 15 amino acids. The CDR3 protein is CSVENPEPNTGELFF. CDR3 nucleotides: TGCAGCGTTGAGAATCCAGAGCCGAACACCGGGGAGCTGTTTTTT.

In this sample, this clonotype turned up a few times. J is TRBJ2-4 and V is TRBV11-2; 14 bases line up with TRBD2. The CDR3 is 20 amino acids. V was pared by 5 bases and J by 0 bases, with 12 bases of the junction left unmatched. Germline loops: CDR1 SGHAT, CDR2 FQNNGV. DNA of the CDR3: TGTGCCAGCAGCGCCTCCCGGACTAGCGGGAGGTCCTTAGCCAAAAACATTCAGTACTTC. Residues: CASSASRTSGRSLAKNIQYF.

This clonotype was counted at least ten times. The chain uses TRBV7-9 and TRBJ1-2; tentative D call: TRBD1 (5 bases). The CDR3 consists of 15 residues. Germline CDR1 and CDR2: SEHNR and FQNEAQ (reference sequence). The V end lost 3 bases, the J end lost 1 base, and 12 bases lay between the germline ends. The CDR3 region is CASSFGQGGNYGYTF. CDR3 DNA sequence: TGTGCCAGCAGCTTTGGGCAGGGAGGTAACTATGGCTACACCTTC.

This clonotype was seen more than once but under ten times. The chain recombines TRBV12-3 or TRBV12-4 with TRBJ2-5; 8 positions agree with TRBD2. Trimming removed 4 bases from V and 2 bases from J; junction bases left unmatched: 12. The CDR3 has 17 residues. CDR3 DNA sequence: TGTGCCAGCAGTTCAACCCCCAGAGTAGCGGGGCAAGAGACCCAGTACTTC. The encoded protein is CASSSTPRVAGQETQYF.